This record covers a single T cell receptor beta chain. What it binds is unknown. These data come from a study of blood T cells in healthy people across ages. Findings and caveats of the study: Compared with aged donors, long-lived donors showed fewer expanded clones, suggesting selection. The CMV status of each donor remained undetermined, and this could have confounded shifts in expanded clonotypes. Across the age range, TCR beta diversity per million T cells fell in a roughly linear way.

V lost 7 bases to trimming and J lost 1 base; unmatched junction nucleotides: 7. Germline values: CDR1 MDHEN, CDR2 SYDVKM. The CDR3 consists of 14 residues. A sample-barcoded 5' primer and a J-beta primer mix were used in a second PCR of about 7 to 12 cycles. Individual samples furnished no less than 2.5 million CDR3-containing paired-end reads apiece. TCRdb processed the 5' RACE reads anew with MiXCR; each CDR3 protein has one entry. The table lists 850,000 to 1,000,000 distinct CDR3 sequences, about 44% of them singletons. The chain carries TRBV28 and TRBJ2-7; 7 positions match TRBD2. Sequencing used blood. The sequence came from a man younger than 45 in good health. In DNA, the CDR3 is TGTGCCAGCATGTTGAGGGAGGGATCCTACGAGCAGTACTTC. It codes for CASMLREGSYEQYF.